Below, 17 T cell receptor beta chains from the same sample are listed, as sequenced in a study of T cells in Graves' hyperthyroidism and ophthalmopathy. Amplified TCR beta CDR3 regions derived from RNA transcripts. During a first-round RT-PCR of the TCR CDR3, the HTBI primer set was used. TCRdb itself ran the multiplex PCR reads through MiXCR, one entry per CDR3 protein. Of 500,000 to 800,000 distinct CDR3 sequences listed, roughly 15% are singletons. Sequenced input: blood. The receptor set was obtained from a woman aged 45 to 65 with Graves' ophthalmopathy.

This clonotype has ten or more counts. The J gene is TRBJ2-3, the V gene TRBV12-3 or TRBV12-4, with D perhaps matching TRBD2 (5 bases). CDR3 length: 13 amino acids. V gave up 5 bases and J gave up 9 bases, with 15 bases separating them. The CDR3 nucleotides read TGTGCCAGCAGTAGCGTACGGGATTGGACGCAGTATTTT. Amino acid sequence: CASSSVRDWTQYF.

The chain carries TRBV20-1 and TRBJ1-5, with 9 bases identical to TRBD1. J gave up 4 bases and V 5 bases, and 9 bases lay outside the gene matches. Germline lookup yields CDR1 DFQATT and CDR2 SNEGSKA (reference sequence). The CDR3 consists of 15 residues. Written as DNA, the CDR3 is TGCAGTGCTTCCAACGGACAGGGGTTGAATCAGCCCCAGCATTTT. Residues: CSASNGQGLNQPQHF.

The gene calls are TRBV15 and TRBJ1-4; D is unresolved. V was shortened by 0 bases and J by 6 bases, with 5 bases between the two germline ends. Per germline, CDR1 LNHNV and CDR2 YYDKDF (reference sequence). The CDR3 spans 13 residues. The CDR3 loop reads CATSRDFYEKLFF. The CDR3 DNA reads TGTGCCACCAGCAGAGACTTCTATGAAAAACTGTTTTTT.

About this clonotype: Being one base from a much bigger clone, this may be a read error. This sequence joins TRBV7-9 and TRBJ2-5; 9 nucleotides align to TRBD2. The CDR3 contains 14 residues. The junction had 7 bases not matched to a gene; V was cut back by 10 bases and J by 1 base. CDR1 is SEHNR and CDR2 is FQNEAQ in the germline V gene (reference sequence). The CDR3 region has the DNA TGTGCCACCCGGACTAGCGCGAGCCAAGAGACCCAGTACTTC. Protein: CATRTSASQETQYF.

Worth noting for this clonotype: At one of its ends the junction is not consistent with the germline gene, which may arise from a read error. The chain is built from TRBV19 and TRBJ2-7; 8 bases align to TRBD2. Germline CDR1 reads LNHDA; CDR2 reads SQIVND (reference sequence). This CDR3 is built from 15 residues. The CDR3 nucleotides read TGTGCCGGTAGTCTAGCGGGCCTGGGATCCTACGAGCAGTACTTC. Translating it yields CAGSLAGLGSYEQYF.

This clonotype was observed a few times. A much larger clone sits a single nucleotide away, making a read error possible. The rearrangement uses TRBV3-1 and TRBJ2-7, with 10 bases fitting TRBD2. Looked up from germline, CDR1 is LGHDT and CDR2 is YNNKEL (reference sequence). J lost 7 bases, V lost 2 bases, and 14 bases had no gene match. The CDR3 sequence is 17 residues long. The CDR3 DNA is TGTGCCAGCAGCCAAAAAGAGGCGGCTAGCGGGAGACATGAGCAGTACTTC. Translated: CASSQKEAASGRHEQYF.

This clonotype was observed a handful of times. This chain links TRBV7-6 with TRBJ2-1; D gene ambiguous. The V gene's germline CDR1 is SGHVS and CDR2 FNYEAQ. CDR3 length equals 14 residues. V lost 5 bases, J lost 6 bases, and 14 bases lay in between. In DNA form, the CDR3 reads TGTGCCAGCAGCCTGTCTAACGCTCCCAATGAGCAGTTCTTC. Protein sequence: CASSLSNAPNEQFF.

The chain employs TRBV7-2 and TRBJ1-4; 8 bases are shared with TRBD1. V was clipped by 2 bases and J by 3 bases; unmatched bases: 5. The CDR3 runs to 16 residues. Germline V lookup: CDR1 SGHTA, CDR2 FQGNSA. The CDR3 protein is CASSLYGQGPNEKLFF. The CDR3 DNA reads TGTGCCAGCAGCTTATACGGACAGGGACCTAATGAAAAACTGTTTTTT. The whole variable domain, filled in from reference TRBV7-2 and TRBJ1-4, reads GAGVSQSPSNKVTEKGKDVELRCDPISGHTALYWYRQSLGQGLEFLIYFQGNSAPDKSGLPSDRFSAERTGGSVSTLTIQRTQQEDSAVYLCASSLYGQGPNEKLFFGSGTQLSVL.

This clonotype was seen many times. This chain joins TRBV20-1 and TRBJ2-1; 10 bases fit TRBD1. The junction had 7 bases not matched to a gene; V was cut back by 3 bases and J by 5 bases. From germline, CDR1 is DFQATT and CDR2 SNEGSKA (reference sequence). CDR3 length: 15 amino acids. The CDR3 nucleotides read TGCAGTGCTAGGACCCCCGGGACAGGGGACAATGAGCAGTTCTTC. Translated, it gives CSARTPGTGDNEQFF.

This clonotype was recorded a few times. The rearrangement joins TRBV19 to TRBJ2-1; D perhaps matches TRBD2 (6 bases). Germline values: CDR1 LNHDA, CDR2 SQIVND (reference sequence). V lost 4 bases, J lost 3 bases, and 16 bases lay in between. The CDR3 extends over 16 amino acids. CDR3 nucleotide sequence: TGTGCCAGTAGTAAGCCGGGACTCGGAAGCTACAATGAGCAGTTCTTC. Amino acids: CASSKPGLGSYNEQFF.

Comment on this clonotype: A single base separates this from a much larger clone, so it may be a read error. The chain employs TRBV6-2 or TRBV6-3 and TRBJ2-1; the D gene is possibly TRBD2 (6 bases). TRBJ2-7 explains the end of the DNA better; the J call may be wrong. The CDR3 totals 15 residues. From germline, CDR1 is MNHEY and CDR2 SVGEGT. CDR3 amino acids: CASREAGLSYNEQYF. The CDR3 DNA follows: TGTGCCAGCAGAGAGGCGGGATTATCCTACAATGAGCAGTACTTC.

The CDR3: CARRLAGGSYNEQFF. The CDR3 region has the DNA TGTGCCCGGAGACTAGCGGGAGGGTCCTACAATGAGCAGTTCTTC. V and J are TRBV19 and TRBJ2-1; 14 positions agree with TRBD2. The CDR3 spans 15 residues. Germline trimming cut 11 bases from V and 1 base from J; bases unmatched to any gene: 4. Germline assignment: CDR1 LNHDA and CDR2 SQIVND (reference sequence). Filled out from reference TRBV19 and TRBJ2-1, the complete variable domain reads DGGITQSPKYLFRKEGQNVTLSCEQNLNHDAMYWYRQDPGQGLRLIYYSQIVNDFQKGDIAEGYSVSREKKESFPLTVTSAQKNPTAFYLCARRLAGGSYNEQFFGPGTRLTVL.

This clonotype was observed a handful of times. This chain links TRBV6-5 with TRBJ2-1; TRBD2 matches 7 bases. V gave up 4 bases and J gave up 0 bases; unmatched junction bases: 6. CDR3 length: 16 residues. Germline V lookup: CDR1 MNHEY, CDR2 SVGAGI. The CDR3 protein is CASSSPAGSSYNEQFF. CDR3 sequence (DNA): TGTGCCAGCAGTTCTCCAGCGGGGAGCTCCTACAATGAGCAGTTCTTC.

This clonotype was seen many times. The gene calls are TRBV7-2 and TRBJ1-4; D gene ambiguous. CDR3 length equals 17 residues. V lost 5 bases and J 0 bases, leaving 16 bases between the germline ends. Germline CDR1 reads SGHTA; CDR2 reads FQGNSA. CDR3 bases: TGTGCCAGCAGCCTCGTGGGCAAAACGTCAACTAATGAAAAACTGTTTTTT. It is translated as CASSLVGKTSTNEKLFF.

This clonotype was observed many times. This chain joins TRBV12-3 or TRBV12-4 and TRBJ1-4; 8 bases line up with TRBD1. V shed 5 bases, J shed 10 bases, and the junction held 9 bases outside the gene matches. The CDR3 contains 14 residues. CDR3 loop: CASSRGTGSGKLFF. Written as DNA, the CDR3 is TGTGCCAGCAGTCGCGGGACAGGCAGCGGAAAACTGTTTTTT.

At least ten counts were recorded for this clonotype. The rearrangement joins TRBV7-2 to TRBJ1-1; D is unresolved. Between the trimmed V and J ends, which lost 5 bases and 1 base, there was a span of 11 bases. This CDR3 is built from 14 residues. From germline, CDR1 is SGHTA and CDR2 FQGNSA. The CDR3 loop reads CASSPRRTNTEAFF. DNA for the CDR3: TGTGCCAGCAGCCCGAGACGGACGAACACTGAAGCTTTCTTT.

The chain uses TRBV5-4 and TRBJ2-4, with D tentatively TRBD1 or TRBD2 (6 bases each). Germline V gene lookup returns CDR1 SGHNT and CDR2 YYREEE (reference sequence). V gave up 0 bases and J gave up 0 bases, with 13 bases separating them. The CDR3 is made up of 17 amino acids. This CDR3 reads CASSLEGGTLAKNIQYF. CDR3 DNA sequence: TGTGCCAGCAGCTTGGAGGGGGGCACCTTAGCCAAAAACATTCAGTACTTC.